This record looks at one T cell receptor beta chain sequence and its context. Its antigen is not known. Germline V CDR1 and CDR2: SGHTS, YDEGEE. V was shortened by 2 bases and J by 2 bases, with 14 bases between the two germline ends. The CDR3 covers 15 residues. The data originate from a study of T cell repertoires in cytomegalovirus infection. Study-wide context: The study used recently identified HLA-C-restricted and well-studied HLA-B-restricted CMV epitopes.

One entry per CDR3 protein, called by TCRdb with MiXCR from the reads. In the table there are some 920,000 distinct CDR3 sequences, roughly 31% of which are singletons. The source material was cultured CD8+ T cells from PBMCs, sampled from culture after CMV antigen stimulation. The chain is built from TRBV5-8 and TRBJ2-7; D may be TRBD1 or TRBD2 (5 bases each). The sequence was collected from a human donor in good health (CMV status not recorded). Some clones in this sample may be carry-over from other donors' samples. CDR3 sequence reads: CASSFIRDGTYEQYV. CDR3 sequence (DNA): TGTGCCAGCAGCTTTATTCGGGACGGCACCTACGAGCAGTACGTC.